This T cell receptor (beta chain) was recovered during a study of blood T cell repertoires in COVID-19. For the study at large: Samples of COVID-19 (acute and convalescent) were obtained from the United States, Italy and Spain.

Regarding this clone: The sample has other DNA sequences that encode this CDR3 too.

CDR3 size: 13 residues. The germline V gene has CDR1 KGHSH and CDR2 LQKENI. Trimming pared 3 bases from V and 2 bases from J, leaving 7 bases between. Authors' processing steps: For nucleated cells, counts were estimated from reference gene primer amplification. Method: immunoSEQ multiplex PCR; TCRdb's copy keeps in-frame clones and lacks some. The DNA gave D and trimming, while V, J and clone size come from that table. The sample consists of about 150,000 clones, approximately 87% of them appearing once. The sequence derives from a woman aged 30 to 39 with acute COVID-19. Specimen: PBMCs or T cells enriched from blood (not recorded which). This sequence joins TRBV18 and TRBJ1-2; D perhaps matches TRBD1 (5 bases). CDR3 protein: CASSPQGNYGYTF. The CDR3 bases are TGTGCCAGCTCACCCCAGGGAAACTATGGCTACACCTTC.